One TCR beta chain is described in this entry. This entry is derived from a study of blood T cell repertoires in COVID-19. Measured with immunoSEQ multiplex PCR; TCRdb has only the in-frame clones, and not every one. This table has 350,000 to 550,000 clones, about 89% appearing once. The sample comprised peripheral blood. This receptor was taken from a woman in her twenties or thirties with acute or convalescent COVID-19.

Here the CDR3 reads CASSRRGEQYF. The DNA for the CDR3 is TGTGCCAGCAGTAGACGGGGCGAGCAGTACTTC. The chain carries TRBV28 and TRBJ2-7; the D gene is possibly TRBD2 (5 bases). The V and J ends lost 5 bases and 6 bases respectively, with 8 bases between them. The CDR3 loop spans 11 amino acids. CDR1 is MDHEN and CDR2 is SYDVKM in the germline V gene.